One sample yielded the 30 T cell receptor beta chains listed below, sequenced in a study of identifying expanded T cells in peripheral blood. Clones were read by immunoSEQ multiplex PCR, and TCRdb kept only the in-frame ones, dropping some. Of some 90,000 clones in the sample, around 88% were seen once. Material: blood. These receptors were collected from a person aged 18 to 70 in good health.

The chain carries TRBV7-9 and TRBJ1-2; 7 bases fit TRBD1. Germline V lookup: CDR1 SEHNR, CDR2 FQNEAQ (reference sequence). The CDR3 has 16 amino acids. Germline trimming cut 3 bases from V and 4 bases from J; bases unmatched to any gene: 11. The CDR3 sequence: CASSFTPSGQLYGYTF. The CDR3 DNA reads TGTGCCAGCAGCTTTACCCCTTCGGGACAGCTCTATGGCTACACCTTC.

J is TRBJ2-1 and V is TRBV18; D may be TRBD1 or TRBD2 (5 bases each). V was pared by 2 bases and J by 1 base, with 6 bases between. The germline CDR1 and CDR2 sequences are KGHSH and LQKENI. The CDR3 consists of 14 residues. The CDR3 DNA follows: TGTGCCAGCTCACCAGGGGGTTCCTACAATGAGCAGTTCTTC. It is translated as CASSPGGSYNEQFF.

The genes are TRBV5-1 and TRBJ2-1; D might be TRBD1 or TRBD2, each matching 7 bases. Germline lookup yields CDR1 SGHRS and CDR2 YFSETQ. The V gene lost 1 base and the J gene lost 2 bases, with 10 bases spanning the gap. The CDR3 length is 15 residues. The CDR3 loop is CASSLQGGTYNEQFF. CDR3 DNA sequence: TGCGCCAGCAGCTTGCAGGGGGGGACCTACAATGAGCAGTTCTTC.

The chain uses TRBV5-1 and TRBJ1-4; D is unclear. V shed 2 bases and J shed 3 bases, with 8 bases lying between them. The germline V gene encodes CDR1 SGHRS and CDR2 YFSETQ. This CDR3 region has 14 residues. CDR3 protein: CASSFGSPNEKLFF. The DNA for the CDR3 is TGCGCCAGCAGCTTCGGCAGCCCTAATGAAAAACTGTTTTTT. Full variable domain (missing parts from reference TRBV5-1 and TRBJ1-4): KAGVTQTPRYLIKTRGQQVTLSCSPISGHRSVSWYQQTPGQGLQFLFEYFSETQRNKGNFPGRFSGRQFSNSRSEMNVSTLELGDSALYLCASSFGSPNEKLFFGSGTQLSVL.

The chain has TRBV19 and TRBJ2-3; perhaps TRBD1 as D (5 bases). The CDR3 runs 12 residues. The V end was cut by 3 bases, the J end by 4 bases, with 5 bases between. The germline V gene encodes CDR1 LNHDA and CDR2 SQIVND (reference sequence). For the CDR3, the DNA is TGTGCCAGTAGTATGGGGCCAGATACGCAGTATTTT. Translation gives CASSMGPDTQYF.

The chain employs TRBV7-8 and TRBJ2-7, with 7 bases that match TRBD1. The CDR3 sequence is 14 residues long. Germline-derived CDR1 and CDR2 are SGHVS and FQNEAQ. V shed 4 bases, J shed 1 base, and the junction held 4 bases outside the gene matches. The CDR3 spells CASSSDRRSYEQYF. CDR3 DNA sequence: TGTGCCAGCAGCTCGGACAGGAGGTCCTACGAGCAGTACTTC.

CDR3 nucleotide sequence: TGTGCCAGCAGCCCCGGACAGGCGGATGAAAAACTGTTTTTT. Amino acids: CASSPGQADEKLFF. The chain joins TRBV9 to TRBJ1-4, with 7 bases lining up with TRBD1. This CDR3 has 14 residues. From germline, CDR1 is SGDLS and CDR2 YYNGEE. V lost 4 bases to trimming and J lost 6 bases; unmatched junction nucleotides: 6.

The chain couples TRBV15 to TRBJ2-3; D might be TRBD2 (6 bases). In germline, CDR1 is LNHNV, CDR2 YYDKDF (reference sequence). The CDR3 extends over 15 amino acids. V lost 1 base, J lost 4 bases, and 12 bases lay in between. CDR3 sequence reads: CATSRAGRGPDTQYF. The CDR3 DNA follows: TGTGCCACCAGCAGAGCGGGGCGGGGTCCAGATACGCAGTATTTT.

This rearrangement joins TRBV28 to TRBJ1-1; D is undetermined. Between the trimmed V and J ends, which lost 2 bases and 3 bases, there was a span of 4 bases. CDR3 length equals 12 residues. Germline V lookup: CDR1 MDHEN, CDR2 SYDVKM. The CDR3 coding sequence is TGTGCCAGCAGTTTAGGGCACACTGAAGCTTTCTTT. Protein: CASSLGHTEAFF.

The chain carries TRBV5-5 and TRBJ1-4; D unresolved. The CDR3 runs 14 residues. The germline CDR1 and CDR2 sequences are SGHKS and YYEKEE (reference sequence). Deletions cut 5 bases from V and 11 bases from J, with 19 bases between. The CDR3 DNA reads as TGTGCCAGCAGTCCCGGGATGGCCCGGATGAAACTGTTTTTT. It yields the protein CASSPGMARMKLFF.

The rearrangement uses TRBV10-3 and TRBJ2-3, with D tentatively TRBD1 (5 bases). Per the germline V gene, CDR1 is ENHRY and CDR2 is SYGVKD. The CDR3 length is 17 residues. V was trimmed by 1 base and J by 0 bases, leaving 14 bases between them. CDR3: CAISELLTEVSTDTQYF. The CDR3 nucleotides read TGTGCCATCAGTGAGTTATTGACAGAGGTGAGCACAGATACGCAGTATTTT.

This chain uses TRBV18 with TRBJ1-5; 9 bases map to TRBD1. CDR3 length: 18 amino acids. Per the germline V gene, CDR1 is KGHSH and CDR2 is LQKENI. The V and J ends lost 2 bases and 8 bases, in that order; junction bases with no gene match: 16. CDR3 bases: TGTGCCAGCTCACCAGCGAGTATGTTGGGACAGGGTACCAAGCCCCAGCATTTT. As protein: CASSPASMLGQGTKPQHF.

The J gene is TRBJ1-4, the V gene TRBV4-1; D is uncertain. From germline, CDR1 is MGHRA and CDR2 YSYEKL. CDR3 length: 17 residues. Deletions cut 4 bases from V and 7 bases from J, with 22 bases between. Here the CDR3 DNA reads TGCGCCAGCAGCCGACACCCCAGGACCTCCCGGAGTGAAAAACTGTTTTTT. Translated: CASSRHPRTSRSEKLFF.

This chain joins TRBV6-5 and TRBJ1-2, with D possibly being TRBD1 (6 bases). This CDR3 is 14 amino acids long. The V gene lost 0 bases and the J gene lost 3 bases, with 8 bases spanning the gap. Germline values: CDR1 MNHEY, CDR2 SVGAGI. For the CDR3, the DNA is TGTGCCAGCAGTTACTCAGGACAGCACTATGGCTACACCTTC. Translating gives CASSYSGQHYGYTF.

This chain's CDR3 is CASSFEGGRETQYF. The CDR3 DNA follows: TGTGCCAGCAGCTTTGAAGGGGGTCGGGAGACCCAGTACTTC. V and J are TRBV7-9 and TRBJ2-5; tentative D call: TRBD1 (6 bases). Trimming pared 3 bases from V and 5 bases from J, leaving 13 bases between. Germline values: CDR1 SEHNR, CDR2 FQNEAQ (reference sequence). CDR3 size: 14 residues.

This chain connects TRBV30 to TRBJ1-4, with D uncertain. There are 12 residues in the CDR3. Germline-derived CDR1 and CDR2 are GTSNPN and SVGIG (reference sequence). V was cut by 3 bases and J by 7 bases, with 9 bases left in between. The CDR3 reads CAWSGPSEKLFF. Written as DNA, the CDR3 is TGTGCCTGGAGCGGGCCGAGTGAAAAACTGTTTTTT.

This chain joins TRBV7-6 and TRBJ2-2; D unclear. CDR1 is SGHVS and CDR2 is FNYEAQ in the germline V gene. CDR3 length: 14 residues. V lost 0 bases, J lost 1 base, and 3 bases lay in between. The CDR3 DNA reads as TGTGCCAGCAGCTTAGCACAGAACACCGGGGAGCTGTTTTTT. This translates into CASSLAQNTGELFF.

The V and J genes are TRBV9 and TRBJ1-2, with TRBD1 as a possible D gene (5 bases). V was clipped by 2 bases and J by 6 bases, with 17 bases between them. The CDR3 length is 15 residues. In germline, CDR1 is SGDLS, CDR2 YYNGEE. The CDR3: CASSVTEMTANGYTF. As DNA, the CDR3 is TGTGCCAGCAGCGTCACGGAAATGACAGCGAATGGCTACACCTTC.

In its sample, this clone was seen a few times. The sample has other DNA sequences that encode this CDR3 too. V usage is TRBV19 and J usage is TRBJ1-5, with D uncertain. CDR3 size: 13 residues. The V gene lost 2 bases and the J gene lost 3 bases, with 5 bases spanning the gap. Germline V gives CDR1 LNHDA, CDR2 SQIVND (reference sequence). The CDR3 coding sequence is TGTGCCAGTAGTATACAGTCCAATCAGCCCCAGCATTTT. This gives the protein CASSIQSNQPQHF.

The V and J genes are TRBV9 and TRBJ2-1, with D tentatively TRBD1 (5 bases). The CDR3 has 15 residues. V was trimmed by 0 bases and J by 3 bases, leaving 10 bases between them. Germline-derived CDR1 and CDR2 are SGDLS and YYNGEE. The CDR3 coding sequence is TGTGCCAGCAGCGTAGGACAGCGAAACTACAATGAGCAGTTCTTC. This encodes CASSVGQRNYNEQFF.

This clone was found a few times. V is TRBV2 and J is TRBJ1-6; D unclear. The CDR3 is made up of 13 amino acids. The germline CDR1 and CDR2 sequences are SNHLY and FYNNEI. Trimming pared 6 bases from V and 7 bases from J, leaving 10 bases between. The CDR3 reads CASSPVPNSPLHF. DNA of the CDR3: TGTGCCAGCAGCCCAGTACCGAATTCACCCCTCCACTTT.

V gene TRBV5-1 combines with J gene TRBJ1-2; 8 nucleotides agree with TRBD1. J lost 10 bases, V lost 3 bases, and 11 bases had no gene match. Germline-derived CDR1 and CDR2 are SGHRS and YFSETQ. The CDR3 is 14 amino acids. The CDR3 spells CASSSPWTGRDYTF. The CDR3 DNA sequence: TGCGCCAGCAGCTCGCCTTGGACAGGGAGGGACTACACCTTC. The entire variable domain, with the rest obtained from reference TRBV5-1 and TRBJ1-2, is as follows: KAGVTQTPRYLIKTRGQQVTLSCSPISGHRSVSWYQQTPGQGLQFLFEYFSETQRNKGNFPGRFSGRQFSNSRSEMNVSTLELGDSALYLCASSSPWTGRDYTFGSGTRLTVV.

CDR3 coding DNA: TGTGCCAGCAGCCCGCAGGGGAACACCGGGGAGCTGTTTTTT. It translates to CASSPQGNTGELFF. The chain carries TRBV7-3 and TRBJ2-2; a weak D match, TRBD1 (5 bases). The CDR3 spans 14 residues. CDR1 and CDR2 from the germline V gene are SGHTA and FQGTGA. The ends were cut back, 5 bases at V and 1 base at J, with 8 bases in the middle.

The chain uses TRBV7-2 and TRBJ1-1; D call uncertain. V was clipped by 2 bases and J by 8 bases, with 9 bases between them. Germline CDR1 and CDR2: SGHTA and FQGNSA. The CDR3 runs 12 residues. The CDR3 sequence: CASSLSRREAFF. The CDR3 region has the DNA TGTGCCAGCAGCTTAAGTAGGAGAGAAGCTTTCTTT.

The genes are TRBV4-1 and TRBJ2-7; 9 bases are a match to TRBD1. CDR3 size: 15 residues. Germline V gene sequence: CDR1 MGHRA, CDR2 YSYEKL. V was clipped by 4 bases and J by 4 bases; unmatched bases: 8. CDR3 loop: CASSPMGTGSYEQYF. The DNA for the CDR3 is TGCGCCAGCAGCCCTATGGGGACAGGGTCGTACGAGCAGTACTTC.

V usage is TRBV6-1 and J usage is TRBJ2-7, with D possibly being TRBD2 (6 bases). The V gene lost 0 bases and the J gene lost 4 bases, with 13 bases spanning the gap. The CDR3 extends over 15 amino acids. CDR1 and CDR2 from the germline V gene are MNHNS and SASEGT. CDR3 sequence: CASSEAPGDGYEQYF. The DNA for the CDR3 is TGTGCCAGCAGTGAAGCGCCGGGAGACGGATACGAGCAGTACTTC.

J is TRBJ1-6 and V is TRBV4-3; D ambiguous. The CDR3 is 13 residues long. V dropped 1 base and J dropped 7 bases, with 5 bases sitting between them. CDR1 and CDR2 (germline): LGHNA, YSLEER. CDR3 protein: CASSQVRNSPLHF. CDR3 DNA: TGCGCCAGCAGCCAAGTTCGGAATTCACCCCTCCACTTT.

The rearrangement uses TRBV11-2 and TRBJ1-3; D gene uncertain. The CDR3 length is 13 residues. V dropped 4 bases and J dropped 4 bases, with 8 bases sitting between them. Germline V gives CDR1 SGHAT, CDR2 FQNNGV. CDR3 nucleotide sequence: TGTGCCAGCAGCTACATGGAGGGAAACACCATATATTTT. It translates to CASSYMEGNTIYF.

This sequence joins TRBV9 and TRBJ2-7; the D gene is possibly TRBD1 (6 bases). Germline V gene sequence: CDR1 SGDLS, CDR2 YYNGEE. The V end was cut by 3 bases, the J end by 3 bases, with 7 bases between. The CDR3 extends over 12 amino acids. For the CDR3, the DNA is TGTGCCAGCAGCGCGGACAGCTACGAGCAGTACTTC. Translated, it gives CASSADSYEQYF.

The J gene is TRBJ1-2, the V gene TRBV7-9; unclear D gene. With 1 base removed from V and 6 bases from J, the gap between germline ends came to 12 bases. CDR3 length: 14 residues. Germline V lookup: CDR1 SEHNR, CDR2 FQNEAQ (reference sequence). CDR3 amino acids: CASSLGGMADGYTF. Here the CDR3 DNA reads TGTGCCAGCAGCTTAGGCGGGATGGCAGATGGCTACACCTTC.